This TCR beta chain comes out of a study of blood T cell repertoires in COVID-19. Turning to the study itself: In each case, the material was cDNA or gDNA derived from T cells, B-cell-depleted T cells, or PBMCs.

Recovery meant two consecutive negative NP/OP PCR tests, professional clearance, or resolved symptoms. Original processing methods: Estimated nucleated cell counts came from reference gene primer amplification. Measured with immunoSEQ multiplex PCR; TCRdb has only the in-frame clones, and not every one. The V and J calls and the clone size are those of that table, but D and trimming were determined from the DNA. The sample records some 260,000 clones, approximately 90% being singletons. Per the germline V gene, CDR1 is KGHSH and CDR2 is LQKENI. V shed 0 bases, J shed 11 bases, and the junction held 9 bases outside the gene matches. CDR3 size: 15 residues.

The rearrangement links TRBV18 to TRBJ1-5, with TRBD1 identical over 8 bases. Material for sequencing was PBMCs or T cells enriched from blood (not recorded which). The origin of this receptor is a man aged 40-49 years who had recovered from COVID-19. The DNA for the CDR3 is TGTGCCAGCTCACCACCCGGACAGGGAGGTTCCTCCCAGCATTTT. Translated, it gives CASSPPGQGGSSQHF.